This T cell receptor (beta chain) originates from a study of T-cell reconstitution after alpha-beta-depleted transplantation in children. Study-wide points: About two months after transplant, alpha-beta T cells reportedly came from several hundred expanded graft clones. T-cell numbers and diversity one year post-transplant derived largely from freshly generated T cells.

Worth noting for this clonotype: Antigen specificity is unknown.

Unique molecular identifiers tagged the TCRbeta library. TCRdb called the PCR reads again in MiXCR, with one record for every CDR3 protein. The sample yields about 310,000 distinct CDR3 sequences, approximately 23% seen once. V lost 1 base and J 7 bases, leaving 9 bases between the germline ends. Per the germline V gene, CDR1 is SGHRS and CDR2 is YFSETQ. The CDR3 extends over 13 amino acids. This sample comprised PBMCs, mostly from graft donor cells, obtained 180 days after TCRalphabeta/CD19-depleted stem cell transplant. The receptor was derived from a male patient under 18 who had a stem cell transplant for acute lymphoblastic leukemia, so the T cells may come from the graft donor. The chain joins TRBV5-1 to TRBJ2-4; D not resolved. The CDR3 sequence: CASSLTQNNIQYF. CDR3 nucleotides: TGCGCCAGCAGCTTGACCCAGAACAACATTCAGTACTTC.